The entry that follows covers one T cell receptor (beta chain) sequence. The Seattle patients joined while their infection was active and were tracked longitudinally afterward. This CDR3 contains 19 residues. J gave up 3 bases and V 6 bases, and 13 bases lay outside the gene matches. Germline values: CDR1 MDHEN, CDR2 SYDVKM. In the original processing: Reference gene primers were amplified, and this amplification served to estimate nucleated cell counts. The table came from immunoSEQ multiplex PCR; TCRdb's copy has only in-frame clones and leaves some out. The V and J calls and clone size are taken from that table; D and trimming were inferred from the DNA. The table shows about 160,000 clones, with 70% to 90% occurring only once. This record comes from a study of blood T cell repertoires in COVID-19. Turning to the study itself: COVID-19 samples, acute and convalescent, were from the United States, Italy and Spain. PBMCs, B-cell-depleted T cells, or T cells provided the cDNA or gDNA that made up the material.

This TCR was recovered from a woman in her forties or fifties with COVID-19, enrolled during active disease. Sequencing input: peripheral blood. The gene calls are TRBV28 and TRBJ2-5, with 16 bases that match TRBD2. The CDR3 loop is CASRLGLAGGPSYEETQYF. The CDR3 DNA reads TGTGCCAGCAGACTGGGACTAGCGGGGGGGCCCTCATATGAAGAGACCCAGTACTTC.